The next 15 T cell receptor beta chains were all read from a single sample in a study of T cells in Graves' hyperthyroidism and ophthalmopathy (dated 2019 in TCRdb). The library was built by means of multiplex PCR. TCRdb records Illumina HiSeq 2000 as the sequencer. The TCR beta CDR3 regions were amplified from RNA transcripts. A first-round RT-PCR of the TCR CDR3 used the HTBI primer set with the Qiagen OneStep RT-PCR kit. Through fastp at Q25 and MiXCR, TCRdb rebuilt clones from the public reads, retaining in-frame beta chains. For every CDR3 protein sequence, its rows merge into one entry that carries the most common genes and DNA. The sample table holds hundreds of thousands of distinct CDR3 sequences, of which 16% were seen once. The ten largest make up roughly 3.3% of the sample. Sequencing was performed on blood. The receptors were gathered from a middle-aged woman with Graves' ophthalmopathy.

This chain uses TRBV28 with TRBJ2-4; the D gene is possibly TRBD2 (6 bases). The ends were cut back, 4 bases at V and 4 bases at J, with 11 bases in the middle. Germline V gene sequence: CDR1 MDHEN, CDR2 SYDVKM. This CDR3 has 14 amino acids. The CDR3 DNA is TGTGCCAGCAGTTACGGGACTTCGAAAAACATTCAGTACTTC. Residues: CASSYGTSKNIQYF.

For this clonotype: At one end the junction does not follow the germline gene, possibly because of a read error. The rearrangement links TRBV6-2 or TRBV6-3 to TRBJ1-2, with D perhaps TRBD1 (6 bases). The CDR3 is 14 residues long. Per germline, CDR1 MNHEY and CDR2 SVGEGT. CDR3 nucleotides: TGTGCCTGCAGTTACCCGACCGGGGGCCTTGGCTACACCTTC. Amino acids: CACSYPTGGLGYTF.

The gene calls are TRBV5-6 and TRBJ1-5; the D gene is possibly TRBD1 (5 bases). The V gene lost 2 bases and the J gene lost 0 bases, with 24 bases spanning the gap. Germline assignment: CDR1 SGHDT and CDR2 YYEEEE. There are 20 residues in the CDR3. CDR3 DNA sequence: TGTGCCAGCAGCTTACGCAATGATCCAAGGGGACTTTATAGCAATCAGCCCCAGCATTTT. This encodes CASSLRNDPRGLYSNQPQHF.

This chain's CDR3 is CAVRPGLAGADTQYF. The CDR3 DNA reads TGTGCCGTCCGTCCGGGACTAGCGGGAGCAGATACGCAGTATTTT. J is TRBJ2-3 and V is TRBV6-1; 14 nucleotides match TRBD2. The length of the CDR3 is 15 residues. Germline CDR1 reads MNHNS; CDR2 reads SASEGT. Germline trimming cut 11 bases from V and 4 bases from J; bases unmatched to any gene: 8.

This clonotype was picked up many times. The V call is TRBV30, the J call TRBJ2-1; 8 bases map to TRBD1. The CDR3 loop spans 15 amino acids. Unmatched junction bases numbered 10, after V lost 1 base and J lost 8 bases. Germline V gene data show CDR1 as GTSNPN and CDR2 as SVGIG (reference sequence). The CDR3 DNA follows: TGTGCCTGGAGTGCCACTCGGGGCAGGGGGCATGAGCAGTTCTTC. Encoded protein: CAWSATRGRGHEQFF.

This clonotype showed up many times. This chain links TRBV20-1 with TRBJ2-3; TRBD2 matches 8 bases. Per the germline V gene, CDR1 is DFQATT and CDR2 is SNEGSKA (reference sequence). V shed 3 bases and J 1 base; nucleotides not matched to a gene: 3. This CDR3 contains 14 residues. The CDR3: CSASELAGTDTQYF. In nucleotides, the CDR3 is TGCAGTGCTAGTGAACTAGCGGGCACAGATACGCAGTATTTT.

The chain uses TRBV28 and TRBJ2-3, with 10 bases that match TRBD2. Trimming at V came to 4 bases and at J to 8 bases, leaving 18 bases not matched to a gene. This CDR3 has 18 residues. Germline-derived CDR1 and CDR2 are MDHEN and SYDVKM. CDR3 region: CASSSRVTTLGTSATQYF. The CDR3 DNA reads TGTGCCAGCAGTTCTCGCGTCACTACTCTCGGGACTAGCGCTACGCAGTATTTT.

The rearrangement links TRBV15 to TRBJ2-7; 7 positions agree with TRBD2. CDR3 length: 15 amino acids. The germline V gene has CDR1 LNHNV and CDR2 YYDKDF (reference sequence). Trimming cost V 1 base and J 4 bases; bases outside gene matches: 7. In DNA form, the CDR3 reads TGTGCCACCAGCAGAGGGGGGGGAGTTGAGTACGAGCAGTACTTC. This translates into CATSRGGGVEYEQYF.

The chain is built from TRBV2 and TRBJ1-6; 7 bases agree with TRBD1. The V gene's germline CDR1 is SNHLY and CDR2 FYNNEI. CDR3 length: 14 residues. After removal of 6 bases from V and 9 bases from J, the junction contained 8 bases not matched to a gene. The CDR3 region is CASSAGTAGSPLHF. In DNA, the CDR3 is TGTGCCAGCAGCGCCGGGACAGCGGGTTCACCCCTCCACTTT.

There are many counts of this clonotype. The V gene is TRBV29-1, the J gene TRBJ2-3, with 11 bases identical to TRBD2. Trimming cost V 7 bases and J 2 bases; bases outside gene matches: 23. This CDR3 spans 20 amino acids. CDR1 is SQVTM and CDR2 is ANQGSEA in the germline V gene. Here the CDR3 DNA reads TGCAGCGCGTCAGGGGTAGGCTTTTCTCGACTAGCGGGGTTCACAGATACGCAGTATTTT. Translation: CSASGVGFSRLAGFTDTQYF.

This clonotype was detected only once. For the CDR3, the DNA is TGTGCCAGTAGTAGGAACAGGGCCAGCCTTCAAGAGACCCAGTACTTC. This sequence encodes CASSRNRASLQETQYF. The chain carries TRBV19 and TRBJ2-5, with D possibly matching TRBD1 (6 bases). V was pared by 4 bases and J by 2 bases, with 17 bases between. The germline V gene encodes CDR1 LNHDA and CDR2 SQIVND (reference sequence). There are 16 residues in the CDR3.

This clonotype was detected ten times or more. The chain has TRBV11-2 and TRBJ1-1, with D maybe TRBD1 (5 bases). With 5 bases removed from V and 3 bases from J, the gap between germline ends came to 16 bases. The CDR3 has 15 residues. Looked up from germline, CDR1 is SGHAT and CDR2 is FQNNGV. The CDR3 loop reads CASSPREGSYTEAFF. In DNA, the CDR3 is TGTGCCAGCAGCCCCAGGGAGGGTTCCTACACTGAAGCTTTCTTT.

There are a few counts of this clonotype. The chain uses TRBV4-1 and TRBJ1-1; D call uncertain. The ends were cut back, 2 bases at V and 0 bases at J, with 10 bases in the middle. Germline V lookup: CDR1 MGHRA, CDR2 YSYEKL. The CDR3 spans 15 residues. CDR3 bases: TGCGCCAGCAGCCAATCTAACGTCATGAACACTGAAGCTTTCTTT. Translated: CASSQSNVMNTEAFF.

This clonotype was found many times. V usage is TRBV2 and J usage is TRBJ2-1; D is possibly TRBD2 (6 bases). CDR1 is SNHLY and CDR2 is FYNNEI in the germline V gene. The CDR3 spans 12 residues. With 5 bases removed from V and 6 bases from J, the gap between germline ends came to 8 bases. Here the CDR3 DNA reads TGTGCCAGCAGTAGGAGGGCCAATGAGCAGTTCTTC. It encodes CASSRRANEQFF.

Here the CDR3 reads CASSSGLGYYEQYF. In DNA form, the CDR3 reads TGTGCCAGCAGCTCCGGACTTGGGTACTACGAGCAGTACTTC. This rearrangement joins TRBV7-2 to TRBJ2-7, with D tentatively TRBD2 (5 bases). CDR3 size: 14 residues. Germline-derived CDR1 and CDR2 are SGHTA and FQGNSA. V was clipped by 4 bases and J by 3 bases, with 13 bases between them.